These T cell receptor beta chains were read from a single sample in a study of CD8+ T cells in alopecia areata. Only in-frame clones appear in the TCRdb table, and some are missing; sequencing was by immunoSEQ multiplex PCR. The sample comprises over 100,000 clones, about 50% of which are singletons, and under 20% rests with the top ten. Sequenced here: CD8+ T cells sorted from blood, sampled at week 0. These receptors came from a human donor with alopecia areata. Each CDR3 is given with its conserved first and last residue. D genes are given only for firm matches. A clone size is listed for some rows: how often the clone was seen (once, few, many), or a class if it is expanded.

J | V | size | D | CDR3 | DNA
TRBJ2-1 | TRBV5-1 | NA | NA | CASSFRHEQFF | TGCGCCAGCAGCTTCCGCCATGAGCAGTTCTTC
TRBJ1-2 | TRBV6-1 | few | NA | CASSESAGDDGYTF | TGTGCCAGCAGTGAAAGTGCAGGGGACGATGGCTACACCTTC
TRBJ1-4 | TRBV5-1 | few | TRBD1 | CASSFNRGATNEKLFF | TGCGCCAGCAGCTTCAACAGGGGCGCAACTAATGAAAAACTGTTTTTT
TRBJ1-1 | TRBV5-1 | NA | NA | CASGEGSGVVREAFF | TGCGCCAGCGGAGAAGGAAGTGGGGTAGTGCGGGAAGCTTTCTTT
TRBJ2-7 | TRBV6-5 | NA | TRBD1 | CASRTTGVGEQYF | TGTGCCAGCAGAACTACAGGGGTGGGCGAGCAGTACTTC
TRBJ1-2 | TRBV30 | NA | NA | CAWSPTGRNGYTF | TGTGCCTGGAGTCCCACGGGACGGAATGGCTACACCTTC
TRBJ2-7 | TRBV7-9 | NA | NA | CASSFVDYEQYF | TGTGCCAGCAGCTTCGTGGACTACGAGCAGTACTTC
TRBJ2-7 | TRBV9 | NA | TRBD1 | CASSPGGMTGYEQYF | TGTGCCAGCAGTCCAGGGGGTATGACCGGCTACGAGCAGTACTTC
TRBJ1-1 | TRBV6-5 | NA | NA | CASSYTLAEGNTEAFF | TGTGCCAGCAGTTACACACTCGCGGAAGGGAACACTGAAGCTTTCTTT
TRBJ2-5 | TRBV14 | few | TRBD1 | CASSQWTGAETQYF | TGTGCCAGCAGCCAATGGACAGGGGCGGAGACCCAGTACTTC
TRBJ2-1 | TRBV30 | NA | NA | CAWSRDWNNEQFF | TGTGCCTGGAGTCGAGACTGGAACAATGAGCAGTTCTTC